The 14 T cell receptor beta chains below come from one sample, sequenced in a study of blood T cell repertoires in COVID-19. Profiling relied on immunoSEQ multiplex PCR, and the TCRdb table lists in-frame clones only, not all of them. Of about 260,000 clones in the sample, around nine tenths are singletons; the top ten hold approximately 9.4%. Sequenced sample: peripheral blood. The source is a middle-aged man who had recovered from COVID-19.

V usage is TRBV14 and J usage is TRBJ2-2; weak D call: TRBD2 (5 bases). Looked up from germline, CDR1 is SGHDN and CDR2 is FVKESK. This CDR3 is built from 16 residues. Trimming removed 5 bases from V and 0 bases from J, with 13 bases in between. CDR3: CASSSVGSANTGELFF. The CDR3 nucleotides read TGTGCCAGCAGCTCTGTTGGTAGCGCGAACACCGGGGAGCTGTTTTTT. The whole variable domain, remainder taken from reference TRBV14 and TRBJ2-2, is EAGVTQFPSHSVIEKGQTVTLRCDPISGHDNLYWYRRVMGKEIKFLLHFVKESKQDESGMPNNRFLAERTGGTYSTLKVQPAELEDSGVYFCASSSVGSANTGELFFGEGSRLTVL.

The chain employs TRBV6-5 and TRBJ2-2, with D possibly being TRBD2 (6 bases). Germline lookup yields CDR1 MNHEY and CDR2 SVGAGI. This CDR3 region has 14 residues. The V and J ends lost 5 bases and 5 bases respectively, with 12 bases between them. The CDR3: CASSTLGGTGELFF. CDR3 nucleotides: TGTGCCAGCAGTACGCTCGGGGGAACCGGGGAGCTGTTTTTT.

V and J are TRBV7-6 and TRBJ2-3; 13 positions agree with TRBD2. Trimming removed 5 bases from V and 5 bases from J; junction bases left unmatched: 10. The CDR3 sequence is 17 residues long. Per germline, CDR1 SGHVS and CDR2 FNYEAQ. This CDR3 is CASSPSRTSGGQDTQYF. The CDR3 DNA follows: TGTGCCAGCAGCCCCTCTCGGACTAGCGGGGGACAAGATACGCAGTATTTT. The full variable domain, its missing parts supplied by reference TRBV7-6 and TRBJ2-3, is GAGVSQSPRYKVTKRGQDVALRCDPISGHVSLYWYRQALGQGPEFLTYFNYEAQQDKSGLPNDRFSAERPEGSISTLTIQRTEQRDSAMYRCASSPSRTSGGQDTQYFGPGTRLTVL.

The chain has TRBV6-1 and TRBJ2-2; D gene uncertain. The CDR3 covers 16 residues. Germline CDR1 is MNHNS and CDR2 is SASEGT. The germline V and J ends were trimmed by 3 bases and 2 bases, with 13 bases remaining between them. For the CDR3, the DNA is TGTGCCAGCAGTGAGACTCTTGTAGCAAACACCGGGGAGCTGTTTTTT. It yields the protein CASSETLVANTGELFF.

J is TRBJ1-3 and V is TRBV18; the match to TRBD1 covers 8 bases. Unmatched junction bases numbered 8, after V lost 6 bases and J lost 1 base. Germline values: CDR1 KGHSH, CDR2 LQKENI. CDR3 length equals 16 residues. The CDR3 bases are TGTGCCAGCTCGACCGGGACAGGCTATTCTGGAAACACCATATATTTT. Amino acid sequence: CASSTGTGYSGNTIYF.

The CDR3 DNA follows: TGTGCCTGGAGTGTATGGGGTACGAAGGGAGTCACTGAAGCTTTCTTT. Its translation is CAWSVWGTKGVTEAFF. This sequence joins TRBV30 and TRBJ1-1, with D uncertain. The CDR3 spans 16 residues. Trimming removed 0 bases at V and 4 bases at J, with 18 bases between. Germline CDR1 reads GTSNPN; CDR2 reads SVGIG (reference sequence).

V usage is TRBV29-1 and J usage is TRBJ2-3; tentative D call: TRBD2 (5 bases). V lost 6 bases to trimming and J lost 2 bases, with 6 bases between them. This CDR3 spans 11 amino acids. The germline gives CDR1 SQVTM, CDR2 ANQGSEA. CDR3 sequence: CSVDFTDTQYF. As DNA, the CDR3 is TGCAGCGTGGACTTCACAGATACGCAGTATTTT.

The CDR3, as DNA: TGCAGCGTTGGGATCCGGGCCAGGGGTAACTATGGCTACACCTTC. Encoded protein: CSVGIRARGNYGYTF. The rearrangement joins TRBV29-1 to TRBJ1-2; possibly TRBD1 for D (6 bases). The length of the CDR3 is 15 residues. Trimming left V 4 bases short and J 1 base short, with 16 bases between. Germline V gene lookup returns CDR1 SQVTM and CDR2 ANQGSEA.

The rearrangement joins TRBV5-1 to TRBJ1-1; D unresolved. Looked up from germline, CDR1 is SGHRS and CDR2 is YFSETQ. The CDR3 consists of 15 residues. Trimming shortened V by 0 bases and J by 4 bases, and 13 bases separated the two germline ends. CDR3 in amino acids: CASSLALRGSTEAFF. As DNA, the CDR3 is TGCGCCAGCAGCTTGGCCCTTCGGGGTAGCACTGAAGCTTTCTTT.

The chain uses TRBV19 and TRBJ2-5, with D maybe TRBD1 (6 bases). The germline V gene has CDR1 LNHDA and CDR2 SQIVND (reference sequence). This CDR3 spans 16 amino acids. Trimming took 4 bases from V and 5 from J, leaving 20 bases between them. The CDR3 DNA sequence: TGTGCCAGTAGTAACACCCAGGGGTCCTTCGGGGAGACCCAGTACTTC. This sequence encodes CASSNTQGSFGETQYF.

The chain is built from TRBV27 and TRBJ2-7; 10 bases are a match to TRBD1. Germline values: CDR1 MNHEY, CDR2 SMNVEV (reference sequence). The ends lost 4 bases at V and 4 bases at J; junction bases unmatched: 10. This CDR3 has 16 residues. The CDR3 sequence: CASSSLRDRGSYEQYF. The DNA of the CDR3 is TGTGCCAGCAGTTCTCTCAGGGACAGGGGATCTTACGAGCAGTACTTC.

This chain joins TRBV7-8 and TRBJ2-2; 7 nucleotides line up with TRBD1. The CDR3 is made up of 14 amino acids. Germline V gene data show CDR1 as SGHVS and CDR2 as FQNEAQ. J was trimmed by 2 bases and V by 9 bases; bases with no gene match: 6. The CDR3 region has the DNA TGTGCCAGACGACAGGGCACAAACACCGGGGAGCTGTTTTTT. The encoded protein is CARRQGTNTGELFF.

This rearrangement joins TRBV15 to TRBJ2-3, with TRBD2 matching over 8 bases. Germline trimming cut 3 bases from V and 4 bases from J; bases unmatched to any gene: 9. Germline loops: CDR1 LNHNV, CDR2 YYDKDF (reference sequence). CDR3 length equals 16 residues. CDR3 amino acids: CATSSAIGLAPDTQYF. CDR3 nucleotide sequence: TGTGCCACCAGCAGTGCCATTGGACTAGCCCCAGATACGCAGTATTTT.

The CDR3 spells CASSEYRTSRRNPYEQYF. The CDR3 DNA is TGTGCCAGCAGTGAATATAGAACTAGCCGAAGGAACCCTTACGAGCAGTACTTC. The chain joins TRBV6-1 to TRBJ2-7, with a weak D call TRBD2 (6 bases). This CDR3 has 18 amino acids. Germline lookup yields CDR1 MNHNS and CDR2 SASEGT. Trimming pared 2 bases from V and 4 bases from J, leaving 24 bases between.